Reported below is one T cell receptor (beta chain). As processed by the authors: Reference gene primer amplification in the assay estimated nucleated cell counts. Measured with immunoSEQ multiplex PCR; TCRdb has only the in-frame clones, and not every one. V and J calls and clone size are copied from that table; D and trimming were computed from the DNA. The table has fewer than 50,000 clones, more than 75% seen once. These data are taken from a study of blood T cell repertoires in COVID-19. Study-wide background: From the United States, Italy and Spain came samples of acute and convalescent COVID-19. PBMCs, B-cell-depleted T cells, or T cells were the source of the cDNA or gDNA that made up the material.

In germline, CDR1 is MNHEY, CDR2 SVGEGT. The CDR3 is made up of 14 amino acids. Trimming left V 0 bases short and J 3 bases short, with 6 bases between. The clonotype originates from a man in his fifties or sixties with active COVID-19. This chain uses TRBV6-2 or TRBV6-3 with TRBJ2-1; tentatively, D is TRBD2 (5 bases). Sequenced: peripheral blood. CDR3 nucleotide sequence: TGTGCCAGCAGTTACTCGCGGGTCTACAATGAGCAGTTCTTC. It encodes CASSYSRVYNEQFF.